This TCR beta chain was sequenced for a study of shared clonotypes between healthy human individuals. Overall study: Donors had three CD4 naive, three CD4 memory, two CD8 naive and one CD8 memory plate apiece.

Naive CD8 cells lacked CD45RO and underwent positive selection for CCR7, leaving out terminally differentiated effector memory CD45RA+ cells. Sequencing used immunoSEQ multiplex PCR; TCRdb keeps in-frame clones, though not all of them. The sample lists approximately 810,000 clones, about 92% occurring once. CDR3 length: 13 residues. Losses at the gene ends were 8 bases for V and 3 bases for J; bases not matched to a gene: 6. In germline, CDR1 is GTSNPN, CDR2 SVGIG (reference sequence). Sequencing input: naive CD8+ T cells sorted from blood. The rearrangement links TRBV30 to TRBJ1-5, with 8 bases aligning to TRBD1. The receptor was isolated from a man aged 25-45 years in good health. The chain's CDR3 is CASGTGNNQPQHF. The CDR3 nucleotides read TGTGCCAGCGGGACAGGCAACAATCAGCCCCAGCATTTT.